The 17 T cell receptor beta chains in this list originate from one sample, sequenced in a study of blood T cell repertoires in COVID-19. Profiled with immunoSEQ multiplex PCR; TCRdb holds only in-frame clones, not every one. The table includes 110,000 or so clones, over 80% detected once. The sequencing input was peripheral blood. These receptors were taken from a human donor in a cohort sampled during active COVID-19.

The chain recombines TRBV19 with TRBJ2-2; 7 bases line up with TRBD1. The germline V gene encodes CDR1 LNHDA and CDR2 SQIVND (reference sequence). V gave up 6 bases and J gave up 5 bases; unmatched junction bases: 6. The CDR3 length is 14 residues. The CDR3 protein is CASSVQGSTGELFF. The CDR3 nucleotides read TGTGCCAGTAGCGTACAGGGGTCGACCGGGGAGCTGTTTTTT.

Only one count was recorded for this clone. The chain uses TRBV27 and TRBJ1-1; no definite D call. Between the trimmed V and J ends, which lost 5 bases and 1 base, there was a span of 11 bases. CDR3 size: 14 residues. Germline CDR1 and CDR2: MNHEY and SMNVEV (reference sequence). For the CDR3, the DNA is TGTGCCAGCAGTCGGCCACCGGGGAACACTGAAGCTTTCTTT. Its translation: CASSRPPGNTEAFF.

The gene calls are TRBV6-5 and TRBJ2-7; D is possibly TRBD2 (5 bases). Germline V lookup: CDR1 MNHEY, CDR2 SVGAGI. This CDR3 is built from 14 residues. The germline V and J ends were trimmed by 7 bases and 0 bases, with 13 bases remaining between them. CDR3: CASTRTPSSYEQYF. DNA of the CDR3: TGTGCCAGCACCCGGACTCCGAGCTCCTACGAGCAGTACTTC.

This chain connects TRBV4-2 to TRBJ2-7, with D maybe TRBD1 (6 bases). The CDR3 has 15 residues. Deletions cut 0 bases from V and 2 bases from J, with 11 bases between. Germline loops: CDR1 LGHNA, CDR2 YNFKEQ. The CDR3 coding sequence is TGTGCCAGCAGCCAAGAAGCCCACAGGGCCTACGAGCAGTACTTC. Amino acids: CASSQEAHRAYEQYF.

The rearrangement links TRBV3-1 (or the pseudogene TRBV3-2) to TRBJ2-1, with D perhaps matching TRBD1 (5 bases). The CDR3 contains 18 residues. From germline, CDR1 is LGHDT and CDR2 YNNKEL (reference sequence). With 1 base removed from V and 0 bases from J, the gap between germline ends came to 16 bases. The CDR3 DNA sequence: TGTGCCAGCAGCCAAGGGGATTTGACAGCGAGCTCCTACAATGAGCAGTTCTTC. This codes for CASSQGDLTASSYNEQFF.

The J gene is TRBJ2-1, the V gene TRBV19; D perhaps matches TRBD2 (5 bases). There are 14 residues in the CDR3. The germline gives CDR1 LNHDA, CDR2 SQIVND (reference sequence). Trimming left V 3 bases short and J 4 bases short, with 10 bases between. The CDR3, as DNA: TGTGCCAGTAGTATCCTCGGCGGGTACAATGAGCAGTTCTTC. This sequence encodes CASSILGGYNEQFF.

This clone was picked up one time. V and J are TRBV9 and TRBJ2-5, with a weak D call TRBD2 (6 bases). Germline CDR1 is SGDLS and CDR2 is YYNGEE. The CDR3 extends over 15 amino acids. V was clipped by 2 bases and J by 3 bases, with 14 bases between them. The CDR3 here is CASSVGLSGEETQYF. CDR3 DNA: TGTGCCAGCAGCGTTGGACTATCCGGGGAAGAGACCCAGTACTTC.

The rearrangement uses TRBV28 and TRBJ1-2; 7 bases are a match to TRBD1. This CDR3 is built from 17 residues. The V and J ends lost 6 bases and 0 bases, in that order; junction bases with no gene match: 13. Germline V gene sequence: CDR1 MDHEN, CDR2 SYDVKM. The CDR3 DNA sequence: TGTGCCAGCAGCTCGCAATTGGAGGGGGCCCCTAACTATGGCTACACCTTC. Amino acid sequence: CASSSQLEGAPNYGYTF.

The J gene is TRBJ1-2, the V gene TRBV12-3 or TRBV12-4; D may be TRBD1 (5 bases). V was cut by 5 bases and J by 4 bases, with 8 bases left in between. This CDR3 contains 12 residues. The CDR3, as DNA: TGTGCCAGCAGTAGGACACGCTATGGCTACACCTTC. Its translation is CASSRTRYGYTF.

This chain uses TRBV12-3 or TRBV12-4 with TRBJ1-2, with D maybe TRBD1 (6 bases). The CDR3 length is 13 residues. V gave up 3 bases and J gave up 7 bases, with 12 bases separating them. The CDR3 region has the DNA TGTGCCAGCAGTTTTCCGGGGGGCGGTGGCTACACCTTC. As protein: CASSFPGGGGYTF.

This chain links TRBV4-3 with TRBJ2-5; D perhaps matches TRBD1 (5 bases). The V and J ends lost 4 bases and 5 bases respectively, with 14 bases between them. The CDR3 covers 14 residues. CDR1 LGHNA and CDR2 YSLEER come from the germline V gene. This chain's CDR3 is CASSPPPGIETQYF. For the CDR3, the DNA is TGCGCCAGCAGCCCCCCCCCAGGGATCGAGACCCAGTACTTC.

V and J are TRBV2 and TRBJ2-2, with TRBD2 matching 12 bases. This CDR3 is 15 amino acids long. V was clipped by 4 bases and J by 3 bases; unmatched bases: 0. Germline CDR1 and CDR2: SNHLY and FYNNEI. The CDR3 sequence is CASSGTSGDTGELFF. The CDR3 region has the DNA TGTGCCAGCAGTGGGACTAGCGGGGACACCGGGGAGCTGTTTTTT.

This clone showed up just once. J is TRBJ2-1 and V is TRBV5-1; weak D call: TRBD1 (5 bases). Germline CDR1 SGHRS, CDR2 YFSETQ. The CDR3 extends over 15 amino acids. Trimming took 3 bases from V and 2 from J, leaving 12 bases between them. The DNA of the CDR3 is TGCGCCAGCAGCTGGGTGGGGCGAGCCTACAATGAGCAGTTCTTC. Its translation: CASSWVGRAYNEQFF.

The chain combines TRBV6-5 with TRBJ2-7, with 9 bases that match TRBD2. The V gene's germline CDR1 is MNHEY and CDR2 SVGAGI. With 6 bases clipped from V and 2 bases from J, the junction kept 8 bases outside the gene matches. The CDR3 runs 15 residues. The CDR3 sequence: CASRLLAGDTYEQYF. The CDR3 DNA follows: TGTGCCAGCAGGTTACTAGCGGGTGATACCTACGAGCAGTACTTC.

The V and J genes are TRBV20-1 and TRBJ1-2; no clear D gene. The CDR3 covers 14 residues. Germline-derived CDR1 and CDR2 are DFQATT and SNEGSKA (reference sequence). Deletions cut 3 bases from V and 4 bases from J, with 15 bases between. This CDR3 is CSASPGMDPYGYTF. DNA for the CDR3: TGCAGTGCTAGTCCGGGAATGGACCCCTATGGCTACACCTTC.

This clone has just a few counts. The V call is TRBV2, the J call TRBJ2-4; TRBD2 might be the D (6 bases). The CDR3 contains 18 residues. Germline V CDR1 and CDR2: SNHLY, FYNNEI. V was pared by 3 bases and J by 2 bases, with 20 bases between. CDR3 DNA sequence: TGTGCCAGCAGTGATCGTCCCGCGGGGACTCGGACCAAAAACATTCAGTACTTC. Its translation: CASSDRPAGTRTKNIQYF.

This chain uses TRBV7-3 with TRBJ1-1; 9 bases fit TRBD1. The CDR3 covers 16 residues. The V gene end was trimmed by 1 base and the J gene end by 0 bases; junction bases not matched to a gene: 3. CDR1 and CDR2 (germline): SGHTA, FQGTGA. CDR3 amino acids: CASSLRDRAMNTEAFF. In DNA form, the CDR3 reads TGTGCCAGCAGCTTAAGGGACAGGGCGATGAACACTGAAGCTTTCTTT. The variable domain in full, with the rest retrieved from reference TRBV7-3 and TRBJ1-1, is GAGVSQTPSNKVTEKGKYVELRCDPISGHTALYWYRQSLGQGPEFLIYFQGTGAADDSGLPNDRFFAVRPEGSVSTLKIQRTERGDSAVYLCASSLRDRAMNTEAFFGQGTRLTVV.